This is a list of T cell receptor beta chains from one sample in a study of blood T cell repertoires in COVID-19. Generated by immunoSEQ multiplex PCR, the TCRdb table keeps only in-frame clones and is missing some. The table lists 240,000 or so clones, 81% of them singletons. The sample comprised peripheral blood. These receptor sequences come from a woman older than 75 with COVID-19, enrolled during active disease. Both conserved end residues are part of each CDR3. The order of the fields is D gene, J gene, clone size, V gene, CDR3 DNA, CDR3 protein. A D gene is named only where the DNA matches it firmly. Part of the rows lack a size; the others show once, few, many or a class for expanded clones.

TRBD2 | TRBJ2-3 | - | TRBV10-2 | TGCGCCAGCAGTGGACTAGCGGGGGAAGATACGCAGTATTTT | CASSGLAGEDTQYF
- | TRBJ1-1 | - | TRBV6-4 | TGTGCCAGCAGTCCCGCTGGGGGACTCACTCGTGCTTTCTTT | CASSPAGGLTRAFF
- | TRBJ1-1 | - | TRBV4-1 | TGCGCCAGCAGCCAAGCACGGGGGGGGACTGAAGCTTTCTTT | CASSQARGGTEAFF
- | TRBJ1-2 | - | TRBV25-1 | TGTGCCAGCAGTGCCCTGGGGGCCACGGGCTATGGCTACACCTTC | CASSALGATGYGYTF
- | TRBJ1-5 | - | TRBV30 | TGTGCCTGGACGTCAGGGTACGGCAATCAGCCCCAGCATTTT | CAWTSGYGNQPQHF
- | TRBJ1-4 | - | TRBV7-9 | TGTGCCAGCAGCTTAGGGGAGGTTGTCGGAGGTGGGCTGTTTTTT | CASSLGEVVGGGLFF
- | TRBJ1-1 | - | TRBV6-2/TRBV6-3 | TGTGCCAGCAGTTACTCCGCGGGGACTGAAGCTTTCTTT | CASSYSAGTEAFF
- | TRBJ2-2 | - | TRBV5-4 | TGTGCCAGCAGCTTGCCAGGAAAGGCGAACACCGGGGAGCTGTTTTTT | CASSLPGKANTGELFF
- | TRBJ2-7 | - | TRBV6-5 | TGTGCCAGCAGTTACAAGGACACAGGCTCCTACGAGCAGTACTTC | CASSYKDTGSYEQYF
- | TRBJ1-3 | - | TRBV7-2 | TGTGCCAGCAGCTTAGACAGGAGCTCTGGAAACACCATATATTTT | CASSLDRSSGNTIYF
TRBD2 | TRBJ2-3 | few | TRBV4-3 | TGCGCCAGCAGCCAAGAGGGACTAGCGGGAGGCGTAGATACGCAGTATTTT | CASSQEGLAGGVDTQYF
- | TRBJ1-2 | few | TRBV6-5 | TGTGCCAGCTTTGCACGGGGTTCGGGAGGCTACACCTTC | CASFARGSGGYTF
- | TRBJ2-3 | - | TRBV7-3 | TGTGCCAGCAGCCGACTAGTGGGAGATACGCAGTATTTT | CASSRLVGDTQYF
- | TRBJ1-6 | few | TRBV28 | TGTGCCAGCAGTTTTATCGGCTGGAGCTCCTATAATTCACCCCTCCACTTT | CASSFIGWSSYNSPLHF
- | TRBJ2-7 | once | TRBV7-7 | TGTGCTAGCAGCCACCCCAAGTTTCCTGGCCCTAGGAGCCCCTACGAGCAGTACTTC | CASSHPKFPGPRSPYEQYF
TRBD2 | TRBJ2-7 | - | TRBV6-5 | TGTGCCAGCAGTTACGGACTAGCGGGGCCCCACGAGCAGTACTTC | CASSYGLAGPHEQYF
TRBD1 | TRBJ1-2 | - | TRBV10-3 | TGTGCCATCAGGGCTACAGGGGGCTATGGCTACACCTTC | CAIRATGGYGYTF
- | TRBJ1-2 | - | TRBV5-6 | TGTGCCAGCAGCCCTAATATAAAGACTTCGGGCTACACCTTC | CASSPNIKTSGYTF
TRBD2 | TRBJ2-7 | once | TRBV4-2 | TGTGCCAGCAGCCACCAGCGGGAGGGCGAGCAGTACTTC | CASSHQREGEQYF
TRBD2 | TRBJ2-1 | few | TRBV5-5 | TGTGCCAGCAGCTTGACGGGGGGATCCTACAATGAGCAGTTCTTC | CASSLTGGSYNEQFF
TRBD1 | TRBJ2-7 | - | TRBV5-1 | TGCGCCAGCAGCTTCCGGGACAGCGGCGAGCAGTACTTC | CASSFRDSGEQYF
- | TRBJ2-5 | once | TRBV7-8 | TGTGCCAGCAGCGGGGGGACTCCAGGCCAAGAGACCCAGTACTTC | CASSGGTPGQETQYF
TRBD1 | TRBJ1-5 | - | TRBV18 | TGTGCCAGCTCACCAACAGGGGTCGACAATCAGCCCCAGCATTTT | CASSPTGVDNQPQHF
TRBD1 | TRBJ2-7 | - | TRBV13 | TGTGCCAGCAGCGGATGGGACAGGGTGGCCTACGAGCAGTACTTC | CASSGWDRVAYEQYF
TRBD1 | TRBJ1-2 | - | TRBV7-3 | TGTGCCAGCAGCCCAGCCGGGACAGAGGATTATGGCTACACCTTC | CASSPAGTEDYGYTF
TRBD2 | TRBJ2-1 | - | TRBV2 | TGTGCCAGCAGCGATCTAAATCGACTAGCGGGGGGGGATGAGCAGTTCTTC | CASSDLNRLAGGDEQFF
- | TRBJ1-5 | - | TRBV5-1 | TGCGCCAGCAGCCAGGAGGGGTACGGGAGCAATCAGCCCCAGCATTTT | CASSQEGYGSNQPQHF
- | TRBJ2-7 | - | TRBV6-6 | TGTGCCAGCAGTAGATCACAGGGAATCCCCCACGAGCAGTACTTC | CASSRSQGIPHEQYF
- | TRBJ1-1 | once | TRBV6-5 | TGTGCCAGCAGTTACTCAGGGGCCTTTGCCACTGAAGCTTTCTTT | CASSYSGAFATEAFF
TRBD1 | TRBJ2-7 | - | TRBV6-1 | TGTGCCAGCAGTGAAGGGCAGGGGGCTGGTTACGAGCAGTACTTC | CASSEGQGAGYEQYF
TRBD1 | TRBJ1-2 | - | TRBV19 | TGTGCCAGTAGTATGGAACAGGGGGACTATGGCTACACCTTC | CASSMEQGDYGYTF
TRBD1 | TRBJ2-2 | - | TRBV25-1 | TGTGCCAGCAGTGCCCGGACAGGGACCGGGGAGCTGTTTTTT | CASSARTGTGELFF
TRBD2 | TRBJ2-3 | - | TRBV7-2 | TGTGCCAGCAGCTTAAGCGGGACTAGCAAAGTGGGGGGAGCAGATACGCAGTATTTT | CASSLSGTSKVGGADTQYF
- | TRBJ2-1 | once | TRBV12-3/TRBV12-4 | TGTGCCAGCAGTTTCGGCGGTGCGCAGTTCTTC | CASSFGGAQFF
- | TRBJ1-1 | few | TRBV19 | TGTGCCAGTAGCCGGGGTGCGACTGAAGCTTTCTTT | CASSRGATEAFF
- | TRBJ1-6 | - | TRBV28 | TGTGCCAGCAGGTCCGGGGGGAGCTCCTATAATTCACCCCTCCACTTT | CASRSGGSSYNSPLHF
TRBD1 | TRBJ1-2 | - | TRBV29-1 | TGCAGCGTTGCGACAGGGGGCGGCTATGGCTACACCTTC | CSVATGGGYGYTF
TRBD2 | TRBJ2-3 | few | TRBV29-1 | TGCAGCGAGATCCTAGCGGGAGGGCCGCCCGATACGCAGTATTTT | CSEILAGGPPDTQYF
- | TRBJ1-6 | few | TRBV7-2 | TGTGCCAGCAGCCCGCGAGGCGGGCTTGCATCACCCCTCCACTTT | CASSPRGGLASPLHF
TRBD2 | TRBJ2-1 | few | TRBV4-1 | TGCGCCAGCAGCCAAGGCCCTATGGGAGGGTACAATGAGCAGTTCTTC | CASSQGPMGGYNEQFF
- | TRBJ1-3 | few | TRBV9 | TGTGCCAGCAGCGTAGCCGTCAGCTCTGGAAACACCATATATTTT | CASSVAVSSGNTIYF
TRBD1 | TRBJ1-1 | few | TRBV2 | TGTGCCAGCAGCGGCACAGGGGCGGTTGAAGCTTTCTTT | CASSGTGAVEAFF
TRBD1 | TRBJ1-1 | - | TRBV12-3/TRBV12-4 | TGTGCCAGCAGCGGGGACAGGGTAACTGAAGCTTTCTTT | CASSGDRVTEAFF
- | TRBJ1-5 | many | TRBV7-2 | TGTGCCAGCAGCTTGAGAGGCAATCAGCCCCAGCATTTT | CASSLRGNQPQHF
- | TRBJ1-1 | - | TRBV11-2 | TGTGCCAGCAGTCAGACCACCGCGGAAACCGCTTTCTTT | CASSQTTAETAFF
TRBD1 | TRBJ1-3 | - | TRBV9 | TGTGCCAGCAGCCCCCAGACAGGGGTGGGAAACACCATATATTTT | CASSPQTGVGNTIYF
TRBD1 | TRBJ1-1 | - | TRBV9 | TGTGCCAGCAGCGTCTTACAGGGGCCGCGCACTGAAGCTTTCTTT | CASSVLQGPRTEAFF
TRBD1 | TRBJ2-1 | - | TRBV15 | TGTGCCACCAGCAGAGAAGGACAGGGCTATGAGCAGTTCTTC | CATSREGQGYEQFF